Listed below are T cell receptor beta chains from one sample, sequenced in a study of cytomegalovirus exposure and HLA in healthy donors. Here immunoSEQ multiplex PCR was the method, and the copy in TCRdb shows in-frame clones only, minus some. The sample shows roughly 200,000 clones, over 9.5% of them seen only once. The sequencing sample was made of PBMCs. The receptors come from a man aged 45-65 years in good health and CMV-seropositive. CDR3s include the opening cysteine and the closing phenylalanine or tryptophan. A D gene is named only where the DNA matches it firmly. Expanded clones are given a class, and other clones once, few, many or no size at all.

>.|TRBJ2-3|.|TRBV9
TGTGCCAGCAGCTGGGGGCGGGCGGTTAGCACAGATACGCAGTATTTT
CASSWGRAVSTDTQYF
>many|TRBJ2-6|TRBD1|TRBV5-6
TGTGCCAGCAGCCAGGGGGCGCGAGGGGCCAACGTCCTGACTTTC
CASSQGARGANVLTF
>.|TRBJ2-7|.|TRBV27
TGTGCCAGCAGTTTCCTCCGGGACATAGCCTACGAGCAGTACTTC
CASSFLRDIAYEQYF
>.|TRBJ1-3|.|TRBV29-1
TGCAGCGTTGAAGATGGAGTCTCTGGAAACACCATATATTTT
CSVEDGVSGNTIYF
>few|TRBJ2-5|TRBD2|TRBV9
TGTGCCAGCAGCGTAGAGGGACTAGGGAGAGAGACCCAGTACTTC
CASSVEGLGRETQYF
>few|TRBJ1-1|.|TRBV6-5
TGTGCCAGCAGTTACTCGACCGGGTGGAACACTGAAGCTTTCTTT
CASSYSTGWNTEAFF
>.|TRBJ1-1|.|TRBV11-1
TGTGCCAGCAGCTCCCGAGAGGGTAACCCCCCAGGAGACACTGAAGCTTTCTTT
CASSSREGNPPGDTEAFF
>.|TRBJ1-6|TRBD1|TRBV25-1
TGTGCCAGCAGTGAATCGATTATCGGGGGACAGTCACCCCTCCACTTT
CASSESIIGGQSPLHF
>.|TRBJ2-7|.|TRBV2
TGTGCCAGCAGTACTCCACCAGGACACAAGAGCTCCTACGAGCAGTACTTC
CASSTPPGHKSSYEQYF
>.|TRBJ1-6|.|TRBV20-1
TGCAGTGCTGCAGGGGTTTCACCCCTCCACTTT
CSAAGVSPLHF
>.|TRBJ1-5|TRBD1|TRBV28
TGTGCCAGCAGTAGTAGACAGGGTGGGATGCAGCCCCAGCATTTT
CASSSRQGGMQPQHF